This is a list of T cell receptor beta chains from one sample in a study of T-cell memory formation after mild COVID-19. TCRdb reprocessed the 5' RACE reads with MiXCR, giving one entry per CDR3 protein. The sample includes 200,000 to 300,000 distinct CDR3 sequences, over 8.5% of them seen just once. The material sequenced was PBMCs or a T cell subset sorted from them (not recorded which). These receptors originate from a man between 18 and 29 years old who had mild COVID-19 (a few samples of this study predate the infection). Cell type and time point are not known. Each CDR3 is given with its conserved first and last residue. D genes are given only for firm matches.

d_gene,v_gene,CDR3aa
.,TRBV19,CASSIVSSSWNEQFF
TRBD2,TRBV10-1,CASSTSGATYEQYF
TRBD1,TRBV7-9,CASSLRGLTDTQYF
.,TRBV7-9,CASSFPAPLGGNYGYTF
TRBD1,TRBV7-9,CASQQGQGDGYTF
.,TRBV29-1,CSVSTTGRTEAFF
.,TRBV4-1,CASSQGRSRGGSGYTF
.,TRBV9,CASSVGGVGEQYF
.,TRBV5-1,CASLDRYDTGELFF
TRBD1,TRBV7-9,CASSSLWDRSYEQYF
.,TRBV7-6,CASSSKQGGHNSPLHF
.,TRBV4-3,CASSQDIGVPNYGYTF
.,TRBV7-2,CASSLPSGANEQYF
.,TRBV24-1,CATSGRGALDEQFF
TRBD1,TRBV7-8,CASSFFLDRADDIQYF
.,TRBV7-6,CASSVRTRGTGELFF
.,TRBV19,CASSPTTDSGIQYF
.,TRBV29-1,CSVELLFEAFF
.,TRBV20-1,CSARDHLHRSSYNEQFF
TRBD2,TRBV6-1,CASSAPLAGGPYNEQFF
.,TRBV6-5,CASSTEGRGNEKLFF
TRBD2,TRBV4-1,CASSQGRGSGGYTGELFF
.,TRBV11-2,CASSYYALTGGTQYF
.,TRBV3-1,CASSHGQSYNSPLHF
TRBD2,TRBV7-9,CASSSPRTSSSYNEQFF
.,TRBV30,CAWSLSWELFF
.,TRBV7-9,CASSDPPGRPYGYTF
.,TRBV7-2,CASSLGGLGLLNEQFF
.,TRBV9,CASSVGQDNYEQYF
.,TRBV5-6,CASSLETGYQETQYF
.,TRBV7-2,CASSWGVSSYNEQFF
.,TRBV7-9,CASSPTGGGYTF
.,TRBV25-1,CASSPGIGEQYF
.,TRBV7-9,CASSLAQGETDTQYF
.,TRBV20-1,CSPWEKNTEAFF
TRBD2,TRBV6-5,CASSYSGRGVYNEQFF
.,TRBV4-1,CASSQEPSGTLLVEAFF
.,TRBV6-5,CASTPRRPLTEAFF
.,TRBV28,CASSLLPHRVRLQETQYF
.,TRBV20-1,CSARPGVKGGYTF
.,TRBV5-1,CASNLVLRSRNTEAFF
.,TRBV19,CASSIGVRYTEAFF
.,TRBV6-2/TRBV6-3,CASSTSPQGSTQHF
.,TRBV5-4,CASSLETDYGYTF
.,TRBV20-1,CSARSQLMASHLHF
.,TRBV6-2/TRBV6-3,CASRRGTSTGELFF
TRBD1,TRBV6-2/TRBV6-3,CASRGRTGATEAFF
.,TRBV11-2,CASSLSRGYSYEQYF
TRBD1,TRBV5-1,CASSPGQGWYGYTF
TRBD2,TRBV15,CATSRDHLLAGGVEQYF
TRBD1,TRBV19,CASSQGTVGNTIYF
.,TRBV6-2/TRBV6-3,CASSPGLNIQYF
TRBD1,TRBV23-1,CASLRRDRSSGNTIYF